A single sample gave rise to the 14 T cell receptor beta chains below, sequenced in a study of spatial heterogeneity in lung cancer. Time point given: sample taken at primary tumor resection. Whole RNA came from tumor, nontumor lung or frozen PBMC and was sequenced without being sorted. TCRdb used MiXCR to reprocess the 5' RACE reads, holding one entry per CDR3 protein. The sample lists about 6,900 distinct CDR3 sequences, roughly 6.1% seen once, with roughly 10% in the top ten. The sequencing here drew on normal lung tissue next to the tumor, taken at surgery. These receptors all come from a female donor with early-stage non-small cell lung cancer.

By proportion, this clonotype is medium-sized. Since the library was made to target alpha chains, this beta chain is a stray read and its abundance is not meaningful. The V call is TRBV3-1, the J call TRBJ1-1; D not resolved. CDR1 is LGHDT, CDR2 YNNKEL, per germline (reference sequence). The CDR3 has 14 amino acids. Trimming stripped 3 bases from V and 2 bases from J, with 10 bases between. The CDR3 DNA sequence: TGTGCCAGCAGCCAGGCTTACCTCAACACTGAAGCTTTCTTT. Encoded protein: CASSQAYLNTEAFF.

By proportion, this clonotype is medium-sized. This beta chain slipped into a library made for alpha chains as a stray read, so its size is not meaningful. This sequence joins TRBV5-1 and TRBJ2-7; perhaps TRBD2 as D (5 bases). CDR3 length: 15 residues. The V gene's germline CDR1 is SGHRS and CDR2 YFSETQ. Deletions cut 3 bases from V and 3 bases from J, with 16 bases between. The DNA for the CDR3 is TGCGCCAGCAGCTCTGAGGGAATCTCTAACTACGAGCAGTACTTC. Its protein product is CASSSEGISNYEQYF. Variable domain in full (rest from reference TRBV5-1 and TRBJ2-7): KAGVTQTPRYLIKTRGQQVTLSCSPISGHRSVSWYQQTPGQGLQFLFEYFSETQRNKGNFPGRFSGRQFSNSRSEMNVSTLELGDSALYLCASSSEGISNYEQYFGPGTRLTVT.

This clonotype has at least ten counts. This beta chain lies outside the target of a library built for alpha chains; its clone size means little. CDR3 protein: CASSDRLAGPHEQYF. The CDR3 DNA reads TGTGCCAGCAGTGACCGGCTAGCGGGACCCCACGAGCAGTACTTC. The chain has TRBV2 and TRBJ2-7; TRBD2 agrees at 9 bases. Germline V lookup: CDR1 SNHLY, CDR2 FYNNEI. V was pared by 3 bases and J by 5 bases, with 8 bases of the junction left unmatched. The CDR3 length is 15 residues. Full variable domain (remainder filled in from reference TRBV2 and TRBJ2-7): EPEVTQTPSHQVTQMGQEVILRCVPISNHLYFYWYRQILGQKVEFLVSFYNNEISEKSEIFDDQFSVERPDGSNFTLKIRSTKLEDSAMYFCASSDRLAGPHEQYFGPGTRLTVT.

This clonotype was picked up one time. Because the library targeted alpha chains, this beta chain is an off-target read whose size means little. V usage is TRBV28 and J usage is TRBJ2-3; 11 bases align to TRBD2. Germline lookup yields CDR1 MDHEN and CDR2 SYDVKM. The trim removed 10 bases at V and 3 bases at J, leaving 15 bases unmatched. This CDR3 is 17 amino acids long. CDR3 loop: CATDILTSGIGTDTQYF. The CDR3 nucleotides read TGTGCCACAGATATTCTGACTAGCGGGATTGGGACAGATACGCAGTATTTT.

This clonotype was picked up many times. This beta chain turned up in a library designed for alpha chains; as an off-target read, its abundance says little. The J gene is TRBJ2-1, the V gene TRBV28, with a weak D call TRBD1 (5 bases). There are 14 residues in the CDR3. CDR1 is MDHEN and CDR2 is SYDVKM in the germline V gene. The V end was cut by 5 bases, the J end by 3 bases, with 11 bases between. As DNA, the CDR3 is TGTGCCAGCAGTCGCAGGGCGAGCTACAATGAGCAGTTCTTC. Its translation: CASSRRASYNEQFF.

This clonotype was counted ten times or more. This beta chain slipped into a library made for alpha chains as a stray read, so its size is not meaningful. The CDR3: CASSQEPIRGQYNEQFF. CDR3 nucleotide sequence: TGTGCCAGCAGCCAGGAACCTATTAGGGGGCAATACAATGAGCAGTTCTTC. The chain has TRBV3-1 and TRBJ2-1; 7 bases align to TRBD1. With 3 bases clipped from V and 4 bases from J, the junction kept 12 bases outside the gene matches. The CDR3 totals 17 residues. Germline V gene sequence: CDR1 LGHDT, CDR2 YNNKEL (reference sequence).

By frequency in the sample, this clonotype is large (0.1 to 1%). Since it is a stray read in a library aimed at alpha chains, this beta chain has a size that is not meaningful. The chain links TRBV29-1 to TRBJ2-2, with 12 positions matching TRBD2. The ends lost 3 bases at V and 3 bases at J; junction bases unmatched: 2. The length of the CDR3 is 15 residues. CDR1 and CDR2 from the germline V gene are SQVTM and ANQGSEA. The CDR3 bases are TGCAGCGTTGAGACTAGCGGGAGTGACACCGGGGAGCTGTTTTTT. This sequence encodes CSVETSGSDTGELFF.

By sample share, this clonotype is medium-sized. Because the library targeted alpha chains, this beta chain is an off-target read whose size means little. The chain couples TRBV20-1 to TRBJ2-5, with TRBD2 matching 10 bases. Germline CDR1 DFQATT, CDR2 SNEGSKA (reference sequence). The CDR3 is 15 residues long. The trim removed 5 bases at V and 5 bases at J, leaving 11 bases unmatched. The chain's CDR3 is CSARDPSGSGETQYF. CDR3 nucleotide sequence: TGCAGTGCTCGGGACCCTAGCGGGAGCGGGGAGACCCAGTACTTC.

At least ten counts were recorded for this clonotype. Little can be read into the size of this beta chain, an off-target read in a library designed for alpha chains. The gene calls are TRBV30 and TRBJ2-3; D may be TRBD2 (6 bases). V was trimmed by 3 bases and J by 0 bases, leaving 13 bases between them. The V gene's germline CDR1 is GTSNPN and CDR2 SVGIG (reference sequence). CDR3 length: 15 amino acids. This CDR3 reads CAWSDSGFSTDTQYF. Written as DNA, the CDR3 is TGTGCCTGGAGCGATAGCGGATTTAGCACAGATACGCAGTATTTT.

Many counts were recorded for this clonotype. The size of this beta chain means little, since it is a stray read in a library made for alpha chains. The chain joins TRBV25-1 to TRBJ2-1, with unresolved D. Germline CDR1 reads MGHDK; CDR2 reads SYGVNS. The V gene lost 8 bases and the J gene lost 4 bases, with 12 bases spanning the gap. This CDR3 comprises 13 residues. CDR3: CASGTGSYNEQFF. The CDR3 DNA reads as TGTGCCAGCGGAACGGGCTCATACAATGAGCAGTTCTTC.

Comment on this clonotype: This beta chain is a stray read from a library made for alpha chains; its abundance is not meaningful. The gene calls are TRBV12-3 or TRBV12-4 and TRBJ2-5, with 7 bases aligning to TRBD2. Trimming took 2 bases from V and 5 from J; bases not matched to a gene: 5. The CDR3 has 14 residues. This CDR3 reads CASSLSGGRETQYF. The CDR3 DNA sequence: TGTGCCAGCAGTTTATCCGGGGGGAGGGAGACCCAGTACTTC.

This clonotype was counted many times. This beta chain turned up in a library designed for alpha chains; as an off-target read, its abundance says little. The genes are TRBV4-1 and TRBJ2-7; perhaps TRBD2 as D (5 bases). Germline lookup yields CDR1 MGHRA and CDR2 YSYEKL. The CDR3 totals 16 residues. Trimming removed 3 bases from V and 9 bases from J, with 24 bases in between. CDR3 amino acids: CASSHARSPPGVAQYF. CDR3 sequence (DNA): TGCGCCAGCAGCCACGCACGAAGCCCCCCCGGGGTCGCGCAGTACTTC.

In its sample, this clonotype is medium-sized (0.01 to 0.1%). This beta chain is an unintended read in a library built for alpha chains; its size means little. The CDR3 sequence: CATSTSGSLSYNEQFF. The CDR3 region has the DNA TGTGCCACCAGTACTAGCGGGTCACTCTCCTACAATGAGCAGTTCTTC. V usage is TRBV24-1 and J usage is TRBJ2-1; 9 bases agree with TRBD2. This CDR3 is 16 amino acids long. The germline CDR1 and CDR2 sequences are KGHDR and SFDVKD. Trimming cost V 6 bases and J 0 bases; bases outside gene matches: 5.

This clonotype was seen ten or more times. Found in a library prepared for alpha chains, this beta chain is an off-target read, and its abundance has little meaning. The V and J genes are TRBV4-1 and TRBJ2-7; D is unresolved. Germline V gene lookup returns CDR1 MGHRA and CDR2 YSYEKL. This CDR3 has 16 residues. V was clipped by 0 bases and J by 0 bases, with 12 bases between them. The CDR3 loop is CASSQDNLRPSYEQYF. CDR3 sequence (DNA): TGCGCCAGCAGCCAAGATAACCTGCGGCCCTCCTACGAGCAGTACTTC.